Only one count was recorded for the clone carrying this TCR beta chain. Library preparation (for TCRbeta) was performed with unique molecular identifiers. From the PCR reads, TCRdb called clonotypes with MiXCR, one entry per CDR3 protein. The data show 500,000 or so distinct CDR3 sequences, approximately 32% seen once. Trimming cost V 5 bases and J 0 bases, with 4 bases left between them. CDR3 size: 11 residues. Germline V gene data show CDR1 as SQVTM and CDR2 as ANQGSEA. The record originates from a study of T-cell reconstitution after alpha-beta-depleted transplantation in children. J is TRBJ1-1 and V is TRBV29-1; no reliable D call. This specimen was PBMCs from the stem cell graft donor, taken from the stem cell graft. This clonotype was sampled from a human donor who donated a stem cell graft to a child with aplastic anemia. CDR3 loop: CSVLVNTEAFF. CDR3 DNA sequence: TGCAGCGTTCTGGTGAACACTGAAGCTTTCTTT.